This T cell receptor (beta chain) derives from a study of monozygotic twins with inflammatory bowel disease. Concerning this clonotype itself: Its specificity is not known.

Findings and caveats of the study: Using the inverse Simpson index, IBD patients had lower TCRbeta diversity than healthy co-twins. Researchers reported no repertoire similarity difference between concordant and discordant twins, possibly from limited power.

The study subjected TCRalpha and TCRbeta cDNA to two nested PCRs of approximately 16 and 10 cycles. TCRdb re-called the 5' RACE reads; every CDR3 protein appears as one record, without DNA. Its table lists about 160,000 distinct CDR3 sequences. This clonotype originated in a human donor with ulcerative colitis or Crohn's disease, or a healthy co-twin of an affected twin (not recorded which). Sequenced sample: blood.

CDR3 sequence: CASSSDRGKTGELFF. J is TRBJ2-2 and V is TRBV27; the D gene TCRdb calls, TRBD1, cannot be checked with no DNA. This CDR3 spans 15 amino acids. CDR1 is MNHEY, CDR2 SMNVEV, per germline (reference sequence).